The rows below give T cell receptor beta chains drawn from one sample of a study of blood T cell repertoires in COVID-19. The repertoire was sequenced with immunoSEQ multiplex PCR; TCRdb's copy has only in-frame clones and lacks some. Among about 70,000 clones listed, more than 75% were seen once. Sequenced material: peripheral blood. Receptors were obtained from a woman older than 75 with active or convalescent COVID-19. The CDR3 runs from the conserved cysteine through the conserved F or W. The order of the fields is J gene, D gene, clone size, V gene, CDR3 DNA, CDR3 protein. The D gene is left open where the match is weak. Some rows mark clone size as missing; the rest say once, few, many or name a class of expanded clone.

J gene: TRBJ1-3; D gene: -; clone size: -; V gene: TRBV9; CDR3 DNA: TGTGCCAGCAGCGTAGACTCAGCGACTGGAAACACCATATATTTT; CDR3 protein: CASSVDSATGNTIYF
J gene: TRBJ1-3; D gene: -; clone size: -; V gene: TRBV5-4; CDR3 DNA: TGTGCCAGCAGTTCCGGACAGCGGGGGATCTCTGGAAACACCATATATTTT; CDR3 protein: CASSSGQRGISGNTIYF
J gene: TRBJ1-2; D gene: -; clone size: -; V gene: TRBV19; CDR3 DNA: TGTGCCAGTAGTCGACAGGTTAACTATGGCTACACCTTC; CDR3 protein: CASSRQVNYGYTF
J gene: TRBJ2-5; D gene: TRBD2; clone size: -; V gene: TRBV7-7; CDR3 DNA: TGTGCTAGCAGCTTAGTGGCGGGGGGCAGGGAGACCCAGTACTTC; CDR3 protein: CASSLVAGGRETQYF
J gene: TRBJ2-1; D gene: -; clone size: -; V gene: TRBV12-2; CDR3 DNA: TGTGCAAGTCGTACGACTAGCGGGGCCTGCAATGAGCAGTTCTTC; CDR3 protein: CASRTTSGACNEQFF
J gene: TRBJ2-4; D gene: TRBD2; clone size: -; V gene: TRBV5-1; CDR3 DNA: TGCGCCAGCAGCTCCCTCGGGGGGGCCGGGAGTGGAACTCAGTACTTC; CDR3 protein: CASSSLGGAGSGTQYF
J gene: TRBJ2-7; D gene: TRBD1; clone size: -; V gene: TRBV7-9; CDR3 DNA: TGTGCCAGCAGCCCAGAGGGGGCCCAGTACTTC; CDR3 protein: CASSPEGAQYF
J gene: TRBJ1-2; D gene: -; clone size: -; V gene: TRBV10-3; CDR3 DNA: TGTGCCATCAGTGAAAGGTTGAGGGACAATGGCTACACCTTC; CDR3 protein: CAISERLRDNGYTF
J gene: TRBJ1-2; D gene: -; clone size: few; V gene: TRBV4-3; CDR3 DNA: TGCGCCAGCAGCCAAGATCGGGCAGGGTACTATGGCTACACCTTC; CDR3 protein: CASSQDRAGYYGYTF
J gene: TRBJ2-5; D gene: -; clone size: -; V gene: TRBV7-9; CDR3 DNA: TGTGCCAGCAGCTGGAGGGACCTTAGGGAGACCCAGTACTTC; CDR3 protein: CASSWRDLRETQYF
J gene: TRBJ2-3; D gene: -; clone size: once; V gene: TRBV5-1; CDR3 DNA: TGCGCCAGCAGCTTTGGGGGGAGCACAGATACGCAGTATTTT; CDR3 protein: CASSFGGSTDTQYF
J gene: TRBJ1-5; D gene: -; clone size: -; V gene: TRBV5-6; CDR3 DNA: TGTGCCAGCAGCGTCCGGGTTAGCAATCAGCCCCAGCATTTT; CDR3 protein: CASSVRVSNQPQHF
J gene: TRBJ1-1; D gene: -; clone size: once; V gene: TRBV29-1; CDR3 DNA: TGCAGCGTTCGGGCGGAGGCGGGGGCCGCCGGGACTGAAGCTTTCTTT; CDR3 protein: CSVRAEAGAAGTEAFF
J gene: TRBJ2-7; D gene: -; clone size: -; V gene: TRBV30; CDR3 DNA: TGTGCGCTCTCGGGCAGGGGCTACGAGCAGTACTTC; CDR3 protein: CALSGRGYEQYF
J gene: TRBJ2-7; D gene: -; clone size: -; V gene: TRBV7-9; CDR3 DNA: TGTGCCAGCAGCTTCCCCAGGGCCTACGAGCAGTACTTC; CDR3 protein: CASSFPRAYEQYF
J gene: TRBJ1-5; D gene: TRBD1; clone size: -; V gene: TRBV6-1; CDR3 DNA: TGTGCCAGCAGTGGGTTCTCGGGACAGGGCGGTCAGCCCCAGCATTTT; CDR3 protein: CASSGFSGQGGQPQHF
J gene: TRBJ1-2; D gene: TRBD1; clone size: -; V gene: TRBV6-5; CDR3 DNA: TGTGCCAGCAGACCTGACAGGGATCCTTTTGGGGGCTACACCTTC; CDR3 protein: CASRPDRDPFGGYTF
J gene: TRBJ1-1; D gene: -; clone size: once; V gene: TRBV6-5; CDR3 DNA: TGTGCCAGCACCCGCCCCCCCAGGGATGCTTTCTTT; CDR3 protein: CASTRPPRDAFF
J gene: TRBJ1-5; D gene: -; clone size: -; V gene: TRBV6-2/TRBV6-3; CDR3 DNA: TGTGCCAGCAGTTACTTCCGGGGAAGCGGCAATCAGCCCCAGCATTTT; CDR3 protein: CASSYFRGSGNQPQHF
J gene: TRBJ2-7; D gene: -; clone size: -; V gene: TRBV14; CDR3 DNA: TGTGCCAGCAGCCCCGTGGGGGGGCTACCCTACGAGCAGTACTTC; CDR3 protein: CASSPVGGLPYEQYF
J gene: TRBJ2-1; D gene: TRBD1; clone size: -; V gene: TRBV5-8; CDR3 DNA: TGTGCCAGCAGCTTCCGTACAGGGGGCATCTACAATGAGCAGTTCTTC; CDR3 protein: CASSFRTGGIYNEQFF
J gene: TRBJ1-5; D gene: TRBD1; clone size: -; V gene: TRBV10-1; CDR3 DNA: TGCGCCGGAAAAGGGGACAGGGGCCGTCAGCCCCAGCATTTT; CDR3 protein: CAGKGDRGRQPQHF
J gene: TRBJ1-1; D gene: -; clone size: -; V gene: TRBV7-9; CDR3 DNA: TGTGCCAGCAGCTTCCTACAGAATGAAGCTTTCTTT; CDR3 protein: CASSFLQNEAFF
J gene: TRBJ2-7; D gene: TRBD2; clone size: once; V gene: TRBV7-2; CDR3 DNA: TGTGCCAGCCGGCCCCCCGGGACTAAATACGAGCAGTACTTC; CDR3 protein: CASRPPGTKYEQYF
J gene: TRBJ1-5; D gene: -; clone size: -; V gene: TRBV3-1/TRBV3-2; CDR3 DNA: TGTGCCAGCAGCCAAGAAGGGGAACGCCCTGTTTTT; CDR3 protein: CASSQEGERPVF
J gene: TRBJ1-5; D gene: -; clone size: -; V gene: TRBV4-3; CDR3 DNA: TGCGCCAGCAGCCAAGATGGACCTGGGAGGGATCAGCCCCAGCATTTT; CDR3 protein: CASSQDGPGRDQPQHF
J gene: TRBJ2-1; D gene: -; clone size: -; V gene: TRBV6-5; CDR3 DNA: TGTGCCAGCAGATGGAACAGGCTCAGTGAGCAGTTCTTC; CDR3 protein: CASRWNRLSEQFF
J gene: TRBJ1-4; D gene: -; clone size: -; V gene: TRBV5-6; CDR3 DNA: TGTGCCAGCAGCAACAGGAAAGTTGCAACTAATGAAAAACTGTTTTTT; CDR3 protein: CASSNRKVATNEKLFF
J gene: TRBJ1-4; D gene: -; clone size: few; V gene: TRBV5-4; CDR3 DNA: TGTGCCAGCAGCTTGGGGGCCGGGGGGACTAATGAAAAACTGTTTTTT; CDR3 protein: CASSLGAGGTNEKLFF
J gene: TRBJ1-2; D gene: -; clone size: -; V gene: TRBV30; CDR3 DNA: TGTGCCTGGAGAGCAGGGGCCGTTGTCTATGGCTACACCTTC; CDR3 protein: CAWRAGAVVYGYTF
J gene: TRBJ2-2; D gene: TRBD2; clone size: -; V gene: TRBV5-1; CDR3 DNA: TGCGCCAGCAGCTCAACTAGCGGGGGAACATCCGGGGAGCTGTTTTTT; CDR3 protein: CASSSTSGGTSGELFF
J gene: TRBJ1-6; D gene: -; clone size: -; V gene: TRBV7-8; CDR3 DNA: TGTGCCAGCAGCTTGGCCAGGGAGGGTTCACCCCTCCACTTT; CDR3 protein: CASSLAREGSPLHF
J gene: TRBJ1-2; D gene: TRBD1; clone size: once; V gene: TRBV29-1; CDR3 DNA: TGCAGCGTTGAGAAGGGACAGGGAAAAACCTATGGCTACACCTTC; CDR3 protein: CSVEKGQGKTYGYTF
J gene: TRBJ2-5; D gene: TRBD2; clone size: -; V gene: TRBV4-3; CDR3 DNA: TGCGCCAGCAGCCAAGATGTACTAGCGGGGACCCAGTACTTC; CDR3 protein: CASSQDVLAGTQYF
J gene: TRBJ1-2; D gene: -; clone size: -; V gene: TRBV7-2; CDR3 DNA: TGTGCCAGCAGCTTAGAGTTGGGGGCAGGGGTTGATGGCTACACCTTC; CDR3 protein: CASSLELGAGVDGYTF